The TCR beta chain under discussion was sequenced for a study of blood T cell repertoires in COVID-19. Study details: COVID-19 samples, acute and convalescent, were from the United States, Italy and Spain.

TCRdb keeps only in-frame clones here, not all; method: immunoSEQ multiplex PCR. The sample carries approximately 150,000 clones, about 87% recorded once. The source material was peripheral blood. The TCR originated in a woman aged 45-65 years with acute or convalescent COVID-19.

The CDR3 nucleotides read TGTGCCAGCAGCCATATAAACGACAGGCCTGGCTACACCTTC. Translated, it gives CASSHINDRPGYTF. The rearrangement uses TRBV5-5 and TRBJ1-2; the D gene is possibly TRBD1 (6 bases). Germline lookup yields CDR1 SGHKS and CDR2 YYEKEE (reference sequence). V dropped 4 bases and J dropped 7 bases, with 17 bases sitting between them. The CDR3 spans 14 residues.